What follows describes a single TCR beta chain. Its antigen is still unknown. This sample was taken from a study of T-cell reconstitution after alpha-beta-depleted transplantation in children. Overall study results and limits: From newly produced T cells came most of the T-cell counts and diversity one year after transplant. There were some patients whose high TCRbeta diversity at day 60 came from surviving recipient T cells and thymic progenitors. Reports say that about two months after transplant, the alpha-beta T cells came out of several hundred graft clones that had expanded.

Unique molecular identifiers were incorporated into the prepared TCRbeta library. TCRdb re-derived calls from the PCR reads in MiXCR, one entry per CDR3 protein. The sample has 350,000 to 500,000 distinct CDR3 sequences; approximately 42% are singletons. Germline values: CDR1 MNHEY, CDR2 SMNVEV (reference sequence). This CDR3 is 14 amino acids long. V was shortened by 3 bases and J by 8 bases, with 16 bases between the two germline ends. The chain recombines TRBV27 with TRBJ1-2; no clear D gene. Source: PBMCs, taken before TCRalphabeta/CD19-depleted stem cell transplant. This TCR was recovered from a girl aged 2-10 years with aplastic anemia, due to receive a stem cell transplant. CDR3 sequence reads: CASSFGRISEGYTF. DNA for the CDR3: TGTGCCAGCAGTTTCGGTAGGATTTCGGAGGGCTACACCTTC.